Listed here are 11 T cell receptor beta chains from one sample, sequenced in a study of cytomegalovirus exposure and HLA in healthy donors. 60 Vbeta and 13 Jbeta primers were used in PCR. TCRdb's table, derived via immunoSEQ multiplex PCR, lists solely in-frame clones and lacks some. The data show hundreds of thousands of clones, with 70% to 80% seen just once and around 15% held by the top ten. Sample: PBMCs. All receptors derive from a man aged 35-49 years in good health and CMV-seronegative.

This sequence joins TRBV5-1 and TRBJ2-7, with 7 bases that match TRBD1. The CDR3 is 15 amino acids. Trimming at V came to 3 bases and at J to 5 bases, leaving 11 bases not matched to a gene. CDR1 SGHRS and CDR2 YFSETQ come from the germline V gene. Here the CDR3 reads CASSWVGTELNEQYF. The CDR3 coding sequence is TGCGCCAGCAGCTGGGTGGGGACAGAGCTGAACGAGCAGTACTTC.

The chain combines TRBV5-8 with TRBJ2-2, with 8 bases aligning to TRBD2. The CDR3 has 16 amino acids. Looked up from germline, CDR1 is SGHTS and CDR2 is YDEGEE. Trimming removed 3 bases from V and 6 bases from J; junction bases left unmatched: 10. The CDR3 DNA sequence: TGTGCCAGCAGCTGGGCCGGGACTAGGGGCCCCGGGGAGCTGTTTTTT. Protein sequence: CASSWAGTRGPGELFF.

This clone was seen more than once but under ten times. The rearrangement joins TRBV5-1 to TRBJ2-1; a weak D match, TRBD2 (6 bases). CDR1 and CDR2 from the germline V gene are SGHRS and YFSETQ. The CDR3 runs 13 residues. Trimming took 3 bases from V and 6 from J, leaving 10 bases between them. The CDR3: CASSSGLPNEQFF. The CDR3 DNA reads as TGCGCCAGCAGCTCGGGACTCCCCAATGAGCAGTTCTTC.

In its sample, this clone was seen a few times. The chain employs TRBV10-2 and TRBJ1-5, with 12 positions matching TRBD1. Per germline, CDR1 WSHSY and CDR2 SAAADI. The CDR3 extends over 16 amino acids. Trimming cost V 3 bases and J 7 bases; bases outside gene matches: 7. The CDR3 is CASSDSGTGGVQPQHF. Written as DNA, the CDR3 is TGCGCCAGCAGTGATTCCGGGACAGGGGGCGTGCAGCCCCAGCATTTT.

The V gene is TRBV7-9, the J gene TRBJ2-7, with D hard to call. The CDR3 sequence is 14 residues long. Germline lookup yields CDR1 SEHNR and CDR2 FQNEAQ (reference sequence). V lost 4 bases and J 3 bases, leaving 13 bases between the germline ends. CDR3 in DNA: TGTGCCAGCAGCTCCCCCGACACGGTCTACGAGCAGTACTTC. The encoded protein is CASSSPDTVYEQYF. The whole variable domain, filled in from reference TRBV7-9 and TRBJ2-7, reads DTGVSQNPRHKITKRGQNVTFRCDPISEHNRLYWYRQTLGQGPEFLTYFQNEAQLEKSRLLSDRFSAERPKGSFSTLEIQRTEQGDSAMYLCASSSPDTVYEQYFGPGTRLTVT.

In regard to this clone: The junction shows a germline mismatch at one end, possibly a read error. The chain links TRBV7-8 to TRBJ2-7, with TRBD1 matching 7 bases. This CDR3 contains 15 residues. Germline assignment: CDR1 SGHVS and CDR2 FQNEAQ. CDR3 loop: CASSLASRGIDEQYF. As DNA, the CDR3 is TGTGCCAGCAGCCTAGCAAGCAGGGGGATCGACGAGCAGTACTTC.

The chain has TRBV9 and TRBJ1-4; D may be TRBD1 (5 bases). CDR3 size: 15 residues. Trimming took 3 bases from V and 7 from J, leaving 16 bases between them. Germline values: CDR1 SGDLS, CDR2 YYNGEE. CDR3 region: CASSASGHRIEKLFF. The CDR3 bases are TGTGCCAGCAGCGCCTCAGGGCATCGTATTGAAAAACTGTTTTTT.

Comment on this clone: Germline is not matched at one junction end, which may reflect a read error. The J gene is TRBJ2-3, the V gene TRBV7-9; possible D gene TRBD2, 5 bases. Germline V gene data show CDR1 as SEHNR and CDR2 as FQNEAQ (reference sequence). The CDR3 runs 15 residues. CDR3 residues: CSSSPASGPTNTQYF. In nucleotides, the CDR3 is TGTTCCAGCAGCCCAGCGAGCGGACCGACAAATACGCAGTATTTT.

V gene TRBV9 combines with J gene TRBJ1-4; perhaps TRBD1 as D (6 bases). The germline gives CDR1 SGDLS, CDR2 YYNGEE. The CDR3 contains 15 residues. The ends were cut back, 0 bases at V and 8 bases at J, with 14 bases in the middle. The CDR3 region is CASSVVQGFGEKLFF. For the CDR3, the DNA is TGTGCCAGCAGCGTAGTACAGGGATTTGGCGAAAAACTGTTTTTT.

The rearrangement links TRBV6-5 to TRBJ2-2; 7 bases line up with TRBD1. The CDR3 sequence is 16 residues long. The germline gives CDR1 MNHEY, CDR2 SVGAGI. The ends lost 2 bases at V and 6 bases at J; junction bases unmatched: 9. The CDR3 region is CASSYRDRMEAGELFF. The CDR3 nucleotides read TGTGCCAGCAGTTACAGGGACAGAATGGAAGCCGGGGAGCTGTTTTTT.

The genes are TRBV30 and TRBJ1-1, with TRBD1 as a possible D gene (6 bases). V was trimmed by 1 base and J by 0 bases, leaving 12 bases between them. The germline V gene encodes CDR1 GTSNPN and CDR2 SVGIG (reference sequence). The length of the CDR3 is 15 residues. The DNA of the CDR3 is TGTGCCTGGAGTGGAATGAGGACAGTGAACACTGAAGCTTTCTTT. As protein: CAWSGMRTVNTEAFF.